This T cell receptor beta chain was observed in a study of cytomegalovirus exposure and HLA in healthy donors. Findings and limits, study-wide: The authors considered a cluster of highly shared sequence variants likely to be a sequencing artifact. It was reported in a later analysis that an Asian-associated ancestry cluster showed fewer N-insertions than the 666-donor mean.

The PCR employed 60 Vbeta primers together with 13 Jbeta primers. Only in-frame clones appear in the TCRdb table, and some are missing; sequencing was by immunoSEQ multiplex PCR. The table counts over 100,000 clones; 6.5% to 7% lies in the top ten. Regarding this clone: The antigen is unknown.

V was shortened by 1 base and J by 0 bases, with 13 bases between the two germline ends. Germline CDR1 is SEHNR and CDR2 is FQNEAQ (reference sequence). The length of the CDR3 is 17 residues. The chain has TRBV7-9 and TRBJ2-4; D perhaps matches TRBD1 (7 bases). The clonotype comes from a man aged 35 to 55 in good health and CMV-seropositive. The sequencing sample was made of PBMCs. CDR3 DNA: TGTGCCAGCAGCTTAGGTGGAGGGGGCGAAGCCAAAAACATTCAGTACTTC. Protein product: CASSLGGGGEAKNIQYF.